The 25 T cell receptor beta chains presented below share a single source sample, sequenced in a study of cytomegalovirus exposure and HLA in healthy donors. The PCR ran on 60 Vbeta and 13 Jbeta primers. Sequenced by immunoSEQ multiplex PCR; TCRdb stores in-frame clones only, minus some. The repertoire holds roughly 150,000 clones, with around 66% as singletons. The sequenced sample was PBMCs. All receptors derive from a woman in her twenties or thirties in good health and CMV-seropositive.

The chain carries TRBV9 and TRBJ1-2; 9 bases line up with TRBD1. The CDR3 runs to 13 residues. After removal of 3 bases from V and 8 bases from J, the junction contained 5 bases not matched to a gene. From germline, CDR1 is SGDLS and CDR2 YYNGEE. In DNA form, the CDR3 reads TGTGCCAGCAGCGACGGACAGGGGCTAGGCTACACCTTC. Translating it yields CASSDGQGLGYTF.

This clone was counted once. As DNA, the CDR3 is TGTGCCAGTAGTACTTGGGACAGTTCAGGTCAGCCCCAGCATTTT. Its protein is CASSTWDSSGQPQHF. The chain joins TRBV19 to TRBJ1-5, with TRBD1 matching over 7 bases. The CDR3 runs to 15 residues. V shed 4 bases and J 6 bases; nucleotides not matched to a gene: 9. Germline V lookup: CDR1 LNHDA, CDR2 SQIVND (reference sequence).

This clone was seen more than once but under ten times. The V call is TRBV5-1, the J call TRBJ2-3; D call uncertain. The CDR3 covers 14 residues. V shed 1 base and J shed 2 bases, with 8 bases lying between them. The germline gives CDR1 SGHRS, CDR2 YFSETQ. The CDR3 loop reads CASSLQDTTDTQYF. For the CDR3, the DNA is TGCGCCAGCAGCTTGCAGGATACCACAGATACGCAGTATTTT.

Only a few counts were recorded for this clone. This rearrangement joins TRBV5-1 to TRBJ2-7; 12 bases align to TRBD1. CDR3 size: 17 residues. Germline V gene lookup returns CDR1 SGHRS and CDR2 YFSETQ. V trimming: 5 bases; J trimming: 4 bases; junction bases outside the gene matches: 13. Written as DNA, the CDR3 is TGCGCCAGCAGTTCCGGGACAGGGGGCCGGATTAAGTACGAGCAGTACTTC. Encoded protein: CASSSGTGGRIKYEQYF. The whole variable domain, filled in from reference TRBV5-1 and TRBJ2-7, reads KAGVTQTPRYLIKTRGQQVTLSCSPISGHRSVSWYQQTPGQGLQFLFEYFSETQRNKGNFPGRFSGRQFSNSRSEMNVSTLELGDSALYLCASSSGTGGRIKYEQYFGPGTRLTVT.

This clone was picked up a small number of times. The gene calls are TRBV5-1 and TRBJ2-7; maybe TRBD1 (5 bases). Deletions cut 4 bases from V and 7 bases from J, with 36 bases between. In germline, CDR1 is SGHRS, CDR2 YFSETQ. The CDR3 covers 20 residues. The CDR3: CASSLKPPRNQGDLPGEQYF. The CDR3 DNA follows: TGCGCCAGCAGCCTCAAACCCCCTAGAAATCAGGGTGACCTCCCCGGTGAGCAGTACTTC.

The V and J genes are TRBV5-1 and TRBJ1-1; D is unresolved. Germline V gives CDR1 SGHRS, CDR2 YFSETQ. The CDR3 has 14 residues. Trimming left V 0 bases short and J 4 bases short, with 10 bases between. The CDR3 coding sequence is TGCGCCAGCAGCTTGGTGACTGGTCGCACTGAAGCTTTCTTT. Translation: CASSLVTGRTEAFF. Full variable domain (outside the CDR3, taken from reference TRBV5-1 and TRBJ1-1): KAGVTQTPRYLIKTRGQQVTLSCSPISGHRSVSWYQQTPGQGLQFLFEYFSETQRNKGNFPGRFSGRQFSNSRSEMNVSTLELGDSALYLCASSLVTGRTEAFFGQGTRLTVV.

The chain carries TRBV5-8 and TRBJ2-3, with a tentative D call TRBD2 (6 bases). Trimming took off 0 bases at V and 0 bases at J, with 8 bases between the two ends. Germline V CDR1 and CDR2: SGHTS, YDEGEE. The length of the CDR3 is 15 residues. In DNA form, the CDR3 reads TGTGCCAGCAGCTTGGCCGGGACTAGCACAGATACGCAGTATTTT. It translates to CASSLAGTSTDTQYF.

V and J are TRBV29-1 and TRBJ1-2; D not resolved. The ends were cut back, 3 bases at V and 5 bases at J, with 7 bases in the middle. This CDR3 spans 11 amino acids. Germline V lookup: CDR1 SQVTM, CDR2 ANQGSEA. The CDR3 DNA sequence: TGCAGCGTTGACGAGGGATATGGCTACACCTTC. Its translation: CSVDEGYGYTF.

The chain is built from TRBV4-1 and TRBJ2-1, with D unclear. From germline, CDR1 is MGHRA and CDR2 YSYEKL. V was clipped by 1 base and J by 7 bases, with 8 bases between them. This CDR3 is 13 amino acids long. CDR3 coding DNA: TGCGCCAGCAGCCAAGGTTCCCGTAATGAGCAGTTCTTC. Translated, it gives CASSQGSRNEQFF.

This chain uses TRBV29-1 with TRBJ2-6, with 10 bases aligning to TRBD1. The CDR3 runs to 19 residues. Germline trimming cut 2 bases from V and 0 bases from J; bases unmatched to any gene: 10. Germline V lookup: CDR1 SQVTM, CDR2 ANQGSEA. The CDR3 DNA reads TGCAGCGTTGAAATCCCCCCGGGACAGGGGCACTCTGGGGCCAACGTCCTGACTTTC. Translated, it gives CSVEIPPGQGHSGANVLTF.

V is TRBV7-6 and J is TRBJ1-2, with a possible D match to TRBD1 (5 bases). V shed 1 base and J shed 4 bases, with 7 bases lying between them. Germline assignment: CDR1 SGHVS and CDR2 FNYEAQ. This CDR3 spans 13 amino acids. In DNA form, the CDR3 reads TGTGCCAGCAGCTTAGGGCAGGGCTATGGCTACACCTTC. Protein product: CASSLGQGYGYTF. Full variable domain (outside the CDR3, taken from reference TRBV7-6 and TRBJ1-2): GAGVSQSPRYKVTKRGQDVALRCDPISGHVSLYWYRQALGQGPEFLTYFNYEAQQDKSGLPNDRFSAERPEGSISTLTIQRTEQRDSAMYRCASSLGQGYGYTFGSGTRLTVV.

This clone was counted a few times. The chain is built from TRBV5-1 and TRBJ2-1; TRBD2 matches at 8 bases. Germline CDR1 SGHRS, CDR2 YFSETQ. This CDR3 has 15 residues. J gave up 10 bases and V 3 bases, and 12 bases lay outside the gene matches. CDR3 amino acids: CASSSGLVGFGEQFF. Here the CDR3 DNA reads TGCGCCAGCAGCTCGGGACTAGTAGGTTTTGGGGAGCAGTTCTTC.

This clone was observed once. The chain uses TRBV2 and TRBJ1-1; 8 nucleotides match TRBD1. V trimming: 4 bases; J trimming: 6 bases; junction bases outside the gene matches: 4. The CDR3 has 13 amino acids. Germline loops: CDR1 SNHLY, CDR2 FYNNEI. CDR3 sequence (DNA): TGTGCCAGCAGTGCACAGGACAGGGCTGAAGCTTTCTTT. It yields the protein CASSAQDRAEAFF.

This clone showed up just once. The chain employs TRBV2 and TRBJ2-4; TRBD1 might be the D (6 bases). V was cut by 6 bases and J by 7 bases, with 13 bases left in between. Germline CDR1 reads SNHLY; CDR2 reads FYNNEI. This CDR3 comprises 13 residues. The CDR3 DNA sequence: TGTGCCAGCAGGAACAGGGAAGGCAACATTCAGTACTTC. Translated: CASRNREGNIQYF.

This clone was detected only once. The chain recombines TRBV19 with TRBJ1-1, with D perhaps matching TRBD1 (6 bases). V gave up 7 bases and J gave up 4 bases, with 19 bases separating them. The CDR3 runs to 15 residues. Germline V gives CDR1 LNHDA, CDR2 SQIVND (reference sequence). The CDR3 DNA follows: TGTGCCAGTACAACCGGGACACGCGCTATCACTGAAGCTTTCTTT. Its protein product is CASTTGTRAITEAFF.

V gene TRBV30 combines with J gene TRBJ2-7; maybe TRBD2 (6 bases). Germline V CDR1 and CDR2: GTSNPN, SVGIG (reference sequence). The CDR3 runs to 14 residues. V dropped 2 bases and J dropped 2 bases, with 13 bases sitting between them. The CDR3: CAWSSGTFTYEQYF. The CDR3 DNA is TGTGCCTGGAGTTCGGGGACTTTCACCTACGAGCAGTACTTC.

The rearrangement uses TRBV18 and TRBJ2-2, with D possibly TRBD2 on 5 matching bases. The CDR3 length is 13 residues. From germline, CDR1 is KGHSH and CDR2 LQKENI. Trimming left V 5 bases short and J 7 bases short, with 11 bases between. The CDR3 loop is CASSADSDGELFF. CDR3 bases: TGTGCCAGCTCAGCGGACTCAGACGGGGAGCTGTTTTTT. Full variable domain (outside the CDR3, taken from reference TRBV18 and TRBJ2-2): NAGVMQNPRHLVRRRGQEARLRCSPMKGHSHVYWYRQLPEEGLKFMVYLQKENIIDESGMPKERFSAEFPKEGPSILRIQQVVRGDSAAYFCASSADSDGELFFGEGSRLTVL.

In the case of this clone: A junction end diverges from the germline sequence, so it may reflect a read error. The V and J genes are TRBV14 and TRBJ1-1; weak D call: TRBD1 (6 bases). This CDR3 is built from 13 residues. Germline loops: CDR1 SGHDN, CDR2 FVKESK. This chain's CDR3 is CASSQQGNTEVFF. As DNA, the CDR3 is TGTGCCAGCAGCCAACAGGGGAATACCGAAGTTTTCTTT.

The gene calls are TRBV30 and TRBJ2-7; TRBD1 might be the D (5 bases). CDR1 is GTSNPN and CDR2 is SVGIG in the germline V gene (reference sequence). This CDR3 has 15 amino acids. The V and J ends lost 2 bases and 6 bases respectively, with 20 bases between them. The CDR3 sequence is CAWSPSPRQFGEQYF. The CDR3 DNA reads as TGTGCCTGGAGTCCCTCCCCGCGACAGTTCGGCGAGCAGTACTTC.

This chain's CDR3 is CAWNRSPRNTIYF. DNA for the CDR3: TGTGCCTGGAACAGGTCTCCCCGAAACACCATATATTTT. V gene TRBV30 combines with J gene TRBJ1-3; possibly TRBD1 for D (5 bases). Germline CDR1 and CDR2: GTSNPN and SVGIG (reference sequence). V was pared by 4 bases and J by 5 bases, with 12 bases between. The CDR3 extends over 13 amino acids.

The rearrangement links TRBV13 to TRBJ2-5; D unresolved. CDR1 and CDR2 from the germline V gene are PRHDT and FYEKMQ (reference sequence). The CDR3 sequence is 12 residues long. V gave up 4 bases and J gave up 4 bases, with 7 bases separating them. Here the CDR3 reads CASSSNIETQYF. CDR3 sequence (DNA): TGTGCCAGCAGCTCCAACATAGAGACCCAGTACTTC.

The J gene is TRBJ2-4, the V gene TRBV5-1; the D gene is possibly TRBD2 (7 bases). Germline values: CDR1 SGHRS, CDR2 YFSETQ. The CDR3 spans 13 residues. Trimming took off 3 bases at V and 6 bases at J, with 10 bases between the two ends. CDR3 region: CASSWGGLNIQYF. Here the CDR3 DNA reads TGCGCCAGCAGCTGGGGGGGGCTAAACATTCAGTACTTC.

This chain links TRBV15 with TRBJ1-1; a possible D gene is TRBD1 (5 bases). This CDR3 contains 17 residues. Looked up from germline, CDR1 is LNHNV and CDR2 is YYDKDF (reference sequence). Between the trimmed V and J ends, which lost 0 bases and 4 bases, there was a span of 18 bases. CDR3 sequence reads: CATSRDLVRAGGTEAFF. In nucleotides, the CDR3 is TGTGCCACCAGCAGAGATTTAGTCAGGGCTGGCGGCACTGAAGCTTTCTTT.

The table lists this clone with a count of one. CDR3 coding DNA: TGTGCCAGCAGCGTAGCGGGAGTAAACACCGGGGAGCTGTTTTTT. Amino acid sequence: CASSVAGVNTGELFF. The V call is TRBV2, the J call TRBJ2-2; 9 bases are shared with TRBD2. The CDR3 runs 15 residues. The germline V gene encodes CDR1 SNHLY and CDR2 FYNNEI. The V gene end was trimmed by 6 bases and the J gene end by 2 bases; junction bases not matched to a gene: 4.

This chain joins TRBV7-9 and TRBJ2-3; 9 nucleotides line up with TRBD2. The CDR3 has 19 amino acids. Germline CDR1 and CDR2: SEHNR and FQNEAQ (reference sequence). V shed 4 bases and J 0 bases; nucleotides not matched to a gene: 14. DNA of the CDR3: TGTGCCAGCAGCTCCCCCATAGGGAGCGGGAGGCCTAGCACAGATACGCAGTATTTT. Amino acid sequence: CASSSPIGSGRPSTDTQYF.